These T cell receptor beta chains were read from a single sample in a study of a mutant IDH1 vaccine in newly diagnosed glioma. No antigen has been identified for these receptors. TCRdb's copy holds only in-frame clones and misses some; the assay was immunoSEQ multiplex PCR. The data contain about 130,000 clones, around 80% of them singletons. The sequences come from PBMCs, collected from a glioma patient whose treatment included an IDH1 peptide vaccine. These receptors all stem from a man aged 40-55 years with glioma. Each CDR3 is given with its conserved first and last residue. The order of the fields is CDR3 DNA, CDR3 protein, J gene, D gene, clone size, V gene. D genes are given only for firm matches. Size is omitted from some rows. Given values are once, few, many or a class for expanded clones.

TGTGCCAGCAAAAATAGACAGGGCTCCGAGCAGTACTTC | CASKNRQGSEQYF | TRBJ2-7 | TRBD1 | . | TRBV6-1
TGTGCCAGTAGCCACAGGGGTTATTCACCCCTCCACTTT | CASSHRGYSPLHF | TRBJ1-6 | TRBD1 | . | TRBV19
TGTGCCAGCAGCCGGACCTTTAGCACAGATACGCAGTATTTT | CASSRTFSTDTQYF | TRBJ2-3 | . | once | TRBV5-5
TGTGCCAGCAGCTTAGAATCTGGGACGCTGGGGCAGTTCTTC | CASSLESGTLGQFF | TRBJ2-1 | . | few | TRBV7-2
TGTGCCAGCTCACCACTAGTAGGGAATGAGCAGTTCTTC | CASSPLVGNEQFF | TRBJ2-1 | . | . | TRBV18
TGTGCCAGCAGTTACCCGACTAGCGGGGGCGATGAGCAGTTCTTC | CASSYPTSGGDEQFF | TRBJ2-1 | TRBD2 | . | TRBV6-6
TGTGCCAGCAGCCCAACCCTAGCGGGAGCTTATAACGGGGAGCTGTTTTTT | CASSPTLAGAYNGELFF | TRBJ2-2 | TRBD2 | . | TRBV4-2
TGTGCCAGCAGAAAAGGGGGCGCAGGGCAGCCCCAGCATTTT | CASRKGGAGQPQHF | TRBJ1-5 | TRBD1 | . | TRBV7-2
TGTGCCAGCAGCTTAGTCCAGACTAGCGGGGGGCCGAGAGATACGCAGTATTTT | CASSLVQTSGGPRDTQYF | TRBJ2-3 | TRBD2 | . | TRBV7-2
TGTGCCAGCAGCTTAGATACGGGACGGACAGGAGGAGCTTTCTTT | CASSLDTGRTGGAFF | TRBJ1-1 | TRBD1 | . | TRBV7-9
TGTGCCAGCAGTCTTCGGACAGGGGGCACTGAAGCTTTCTTT | CASSLRTGGTEAFF | TRBJ1-1 | TRBD1 | . | TRBV6-1